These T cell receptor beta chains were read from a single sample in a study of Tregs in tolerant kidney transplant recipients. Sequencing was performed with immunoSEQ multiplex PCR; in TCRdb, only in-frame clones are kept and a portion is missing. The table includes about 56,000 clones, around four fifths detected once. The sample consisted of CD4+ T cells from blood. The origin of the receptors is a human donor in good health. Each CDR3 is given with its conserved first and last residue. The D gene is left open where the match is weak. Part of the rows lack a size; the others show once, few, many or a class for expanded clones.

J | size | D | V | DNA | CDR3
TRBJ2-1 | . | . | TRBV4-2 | TGTGCCAGCAGCCAAGTTCCGGACAATGAGCAGTTCTTC | CASSQVPDNEQFF
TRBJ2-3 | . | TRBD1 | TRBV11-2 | TGTGCCAGCAGCTCCCGCCTGGACAGGGCCACAGATACGCAGTATTTT | CASSSRLDRATDTQYF
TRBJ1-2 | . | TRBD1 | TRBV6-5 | TGTGCCAGCAGTTACATCGGACAGGGGGGCTATGGCTACACCTTC | CASSYIGQGGYGYTF
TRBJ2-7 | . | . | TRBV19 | TGTGCCAGTAGTATACAGATGAGCCAGCAGGGGACCTACGAGCAGTACTTC | CASSIQMSQQGTYEQYF
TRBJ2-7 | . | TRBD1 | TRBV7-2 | TGTGCCAGCAGCTACCGGGGACAGGGGGCCCACGAGCAGTACTTC | CASSYRGQGAHEQYF
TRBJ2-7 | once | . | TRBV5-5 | TGTGCCAGCAGCCCCGTCCACGAGCAGTACTTC | CASSPVHEQYF
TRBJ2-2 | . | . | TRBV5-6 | TGTGCCAGCACCCTGGGGGGGGCCGGCGGGGAGCTGTTTTTT | CASTLGGAGGELFF
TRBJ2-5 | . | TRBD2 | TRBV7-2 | TGTGCCAGCAGCCCCTCTAGCGGGAGTGGAGAGACCCAGTACTTC | CASSPSSGSGETQYF
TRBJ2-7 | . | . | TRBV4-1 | TGCGCCAGCAGCCACCCAGCCGGGCTAGCCGTTGACGAGCAGTACTTC | CASSHPAGLAVDEQYF
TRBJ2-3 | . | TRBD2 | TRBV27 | TGTGCCAGCAGTTTAAGAAGCGGGAAGACAGATACGCAGTATTTT | CASSLRSGKTDTQYF
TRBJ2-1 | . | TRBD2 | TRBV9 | TGTGCCAGCAGCTCGCAGCGGGGGGGCCTAGGGGAGCAGTTCTTC | CASSSQRGGLGEQFF
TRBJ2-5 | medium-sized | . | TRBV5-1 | TGCGCCAGCAGTCGAGGTGAGGGTGGGGAGACCCAGTACTTC | CASSRGEGGETQYF
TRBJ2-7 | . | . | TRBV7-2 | TGTGCCAGCAGCTTATTCCGTAGGGAGCAGTACTTC | CASSLFRREQYF
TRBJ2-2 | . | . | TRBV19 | TGTGCCAGTACCCCATCGGGGCTCGGCGGGGAGCTGTTTTTT | CASTPSGLGGELFF
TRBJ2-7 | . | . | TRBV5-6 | TGTGCCAGCAGCTTTAACAGGCTGAATGATAACTACGAGCAGTACTTC | CASSFNRLNDNYEQYF
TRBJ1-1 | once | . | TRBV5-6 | TGTGCCAGCAGCTTTGGGGTTCTGAACACTGAAGCTTTCTTT | CASSFGVLNTEAFF
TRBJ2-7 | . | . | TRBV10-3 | TGTGCCATCAGTGAGGGGTGGGTGCAGTACTTC | CAISEGWVQYF
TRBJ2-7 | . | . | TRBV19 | TGTGCCACCCGCCCAAGGGGGGGGAACGAGCAGTACTTC | CATRPRGGNEQYF
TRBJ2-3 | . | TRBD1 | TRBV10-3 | TGTGCCATCATGTCGGACAGGGGGGCAGATACGCAGTATTTT | CAIMSDRGADTQYF
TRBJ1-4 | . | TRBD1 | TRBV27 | TGTGCCAGCAGTTTACGACCGGGACAGAATGAAAAACTGTTTTTT | CASSLRPGQNEKLFF
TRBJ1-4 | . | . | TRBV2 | TGTGCCAGCAGTGGGGGGAGTGAAAAACTGTTTTTT | CASSGGSEKLFF
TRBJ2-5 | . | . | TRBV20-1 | TGCAGTGCTAGAGATGTGGGGGACCAGTACTTC | CSARDVGDQYF
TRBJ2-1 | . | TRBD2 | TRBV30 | TGTGCCTGGAGTGTGGCTAGCGGGAGGGCCAATGAGCAGTTCTTC | CAWSVASGRANEQFF
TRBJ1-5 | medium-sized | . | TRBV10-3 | TGTGCCATCAGTTCCGGGACACTTCAGCCCCAGCATTTT | CAISSGTLQPQHF
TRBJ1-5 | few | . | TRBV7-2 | TGTGCCAGCAGCTTAGGGTGGGGTCAGCCCCAGCATTTT | CASSLGWGQPQHF
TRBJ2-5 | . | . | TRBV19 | TGTGCCAGTAGTTCCCCTACTAGGGTAGAGACCCAGTACTTC | CASSSPTRVETQYF
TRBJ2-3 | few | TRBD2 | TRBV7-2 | TGTGCCAGCAGCTTAGGGTGGCGGGGGGGCACAGATACGCAGTATTTT | CASSLGWRGGTDTQYF
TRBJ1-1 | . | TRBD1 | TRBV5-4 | TGTGCCAGCAGCTTCCCGGGACAGGGCGGCACTGAAGCTTTCTTT | CASSFPGQGGTEAFF